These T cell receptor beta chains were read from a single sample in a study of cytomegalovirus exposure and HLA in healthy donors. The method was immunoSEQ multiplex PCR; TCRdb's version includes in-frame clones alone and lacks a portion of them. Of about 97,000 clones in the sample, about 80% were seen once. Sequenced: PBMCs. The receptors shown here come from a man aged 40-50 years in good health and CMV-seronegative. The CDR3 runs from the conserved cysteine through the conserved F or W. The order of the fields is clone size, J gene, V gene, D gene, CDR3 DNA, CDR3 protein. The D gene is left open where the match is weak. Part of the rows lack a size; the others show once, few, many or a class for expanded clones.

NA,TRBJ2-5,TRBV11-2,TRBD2,TGTGCCAGCAGCTTATGGCCCCTCAGCGGGGGGGCCCGGGAGACCCAGTACTTC,CASSLWPLSGGARETQYF
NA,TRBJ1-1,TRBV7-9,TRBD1,TGTGCCAGCAGCTTGGGACAGGGGGAAAGGGCTTTCTTT,CASSLGQGERAFF
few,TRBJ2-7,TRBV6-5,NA,TGTGCCAGCAGCCGGGACACGACCTACGAGCAGTACTTC,CASSRDTTYEQYF
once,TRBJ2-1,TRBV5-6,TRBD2,TGTGCCAGCAGCGGCGGACTAGCGGGGGGCAATGAGCAGTTCTTC,CASSGGLAGGNEQFF
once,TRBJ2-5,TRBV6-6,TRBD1,TGTGCCAGCAGGCCGGGACAGGGGGCCGGTGAGACCCAGTACTTC,CASRPGQGAGETQYF
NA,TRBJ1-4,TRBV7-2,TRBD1,TGTGCCAGCAGCTTAGGGGGACAGGGTAATGAAAAACTGTTTTTT,CASSLGGQGNEKLFF
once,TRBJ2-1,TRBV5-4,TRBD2,TGTGCCAGCAGCTCCCTGACTAGCGGGGGAAACAATGAGCAGTTCTTC,CASSSLTSGGNNEQFF
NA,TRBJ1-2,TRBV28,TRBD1,TGTGCCAGCCAGGACAGGGGGTGGTATGGCTACACCTTC,CASQDRGWYGYTF
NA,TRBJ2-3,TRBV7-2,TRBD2,TGTGCCAGCAGCTTAACTAGCGGGGGGGCCCAAGATACGCAGTATTTT,CASSLTSGGAQDTQYF
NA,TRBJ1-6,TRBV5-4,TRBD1,TGTGCCAGCAGCTGGATACCGCAGGGGGCCAATTCACCCCTCCACTTT,CASSWIPQGANSPLHF
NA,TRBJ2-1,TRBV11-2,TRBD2,TGTGCCAGCAGCTTAGAAGCGGGGGGGGAGCAGTTCTTC,CASSLEAGGEQFF
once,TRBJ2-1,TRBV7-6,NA,TGTGCCAGCAGCTTAGGAGGGCAAACGGCGGGTTACTACAATGAGCAGTTCTTC,CASSLGGQTAGYYNEQFF
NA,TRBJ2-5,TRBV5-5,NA,TGTGCCAGCAGCCTGACCCTCCGGGTGGGGACATTAGGGGAGACCCAGTACTTC,CASSLTLRVGTLGETQYF
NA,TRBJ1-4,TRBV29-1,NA,TGCAGCGGACGACAGAATGAAAAACTGTTTTTT,CSGRQNEKLFF
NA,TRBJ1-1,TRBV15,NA,TGTGCCACCAGCGCGTCACAGCCTGAAGCTTTCTTT,CATSASQPEAFF
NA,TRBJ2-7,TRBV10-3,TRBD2,TGTGCCATCAGTGGGGGGACTAGCGGGGGGACCTACGAGCAGTACTTC,CAISGGTSGGTYEQYF
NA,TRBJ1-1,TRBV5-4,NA,TGTGCCAGCAGCTCTGCGCCGAACACTGAAGCTTTCTTT,CASSSAPNTEAFF
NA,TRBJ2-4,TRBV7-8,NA,TGTGCCAGCAGCCCCGGGGTCGGCAAAAACATTCAGTACTTC,CASSPGVGKNIQYF
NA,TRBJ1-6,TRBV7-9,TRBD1,TGTGCCAGCAGCTCAAACCAGGGGGCTTCACCCCTCCACTTT,CASSSNQGASPLHF
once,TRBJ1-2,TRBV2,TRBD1,TGTGCCAGCAGCCGGACAGGGGAGGTCGGCTACACCTTC,CASSRTGEVGYTF
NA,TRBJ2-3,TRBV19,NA,TGTGCCAGTAGTTTCGCTAACACAGATACGCAGTATTTT,CASSFANTDTQYF
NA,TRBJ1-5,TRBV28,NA,TGTGCCAGCAGTGATGTTCCGGGGCAGCCCCAGCATTTT,CASSDVPGQPQHF
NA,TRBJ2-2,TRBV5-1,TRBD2,TGCGCCAGCAGCTTGGATAGCGGGGGGGCGAGAACCGGGGAGCTGTTTTTT,CASSLDSGGARTGELFF
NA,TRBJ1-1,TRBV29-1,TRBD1,TGCAGCGTTGTAGCTCAGGGGGTTATGAGCACTGAAGCTTTCTTT,CSVVAQGVMSTEAFF
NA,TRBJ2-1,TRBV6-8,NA,TGTGCCAGCAGTTTCGGGGGTGGGGATGAGCAGTTCTTC,CASSFGGGDEQFF
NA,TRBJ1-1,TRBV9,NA,TGTGCCAGCAGCGTAGAAGCAGGGGAAGCTTTCTTT,CASSVEAGEAFF
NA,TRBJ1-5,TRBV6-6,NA,TGTGCCAGCAGTTACTCGATGGGGGGGGGCAATCAGCCCCAGCATTTT,CASSYSMGGGNQPQHF
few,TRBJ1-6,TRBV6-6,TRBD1,TGTGCCAGCAGCTTTGGACAGGGAAATTCACCCCTCCACTTT,CASSFGQGNSPLHF
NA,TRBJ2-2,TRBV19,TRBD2,TGTGCCAGTAGACGGGGGACTAGCGGGGGGAACACCGGGGAGCTGTTTTTT,CASRRGTSGGNTGELFF
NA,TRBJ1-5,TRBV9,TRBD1,TGTGCCAGCACTAGAGGGACAGGGCTTAATCAGCCCCAGCATTTT,CASTRGTGLNQPQHF
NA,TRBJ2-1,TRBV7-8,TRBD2,TGTGCCAGCAGCTTAACTAGCGGGGGGGCCTACAATGAGCAGTTCTTC,CASSLTSGGAYNEQFF
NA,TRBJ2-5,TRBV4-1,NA,TGCGCCAGCAGCCAACTCCACAGGGAAGGGTTGCCCCAGTACTTC,CASSQLHREGLPQYF
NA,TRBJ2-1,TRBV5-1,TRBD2,TGCGCCAGCAGCTTGGCCCGCGGGGGGTACAATGAGCAGTTCTTC,CASSLARGGYNEQFF
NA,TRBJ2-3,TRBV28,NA,TGTGCCAGCAGTTCCGTAGGGGGGGGGACGCAGTATTTT,CASSSVGGGTQYF
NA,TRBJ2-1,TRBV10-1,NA,TGCGCCAGCAGTATTAAGACCGGGACAATTGTGTTCTTC,CASSIKTGTIVFF
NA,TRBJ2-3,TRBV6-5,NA,TGTGCCAGCAGAGCTCTTAGCACAGATACGCAGTATTTT,CASRALSTDTQYF
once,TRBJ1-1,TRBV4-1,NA,TGCGCCAGCAGCCGCTACAGGGAGGGGAACACTGAAGCTTTCTTT,CASSRYREGNTEAFF
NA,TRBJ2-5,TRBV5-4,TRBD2,TGTGCCAGCAGCTTTCTTAGCGGGGGGAAAGAGACCCAGTACTTC,CASSFLSGGKETQYF
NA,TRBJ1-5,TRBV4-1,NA,TGCGCCAGCAGCCAAGTTTCCAGTATCAGGAATCAGCCCCAGCATTTT,CASSQVSSIRNQPQHF
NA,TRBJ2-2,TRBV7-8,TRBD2,TGTGCCAGCAGCAAGGGACTAGGATTATTCACCGGGGAGCTGTTTTTT,CASSKGLGLFTGELFF
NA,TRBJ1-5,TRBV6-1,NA,TGTGCCAGCAGCGAGGGTAGTTATAGCAATCAGCCCCAGCATTTT,CASSEGSYSNQPQHF
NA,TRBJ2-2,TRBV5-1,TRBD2,TGCGCCAGCAGCTTGGCTCCTAGCGGCTCCACCGGGGAGCTGTTTTTT,CASSLAPSGSTGELFF
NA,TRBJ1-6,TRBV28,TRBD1,TGTGCCAGCAGTCCACGGACAGGGTCAAATTCACCCCTCCACTTT,CASSPRTGSNSPLHF
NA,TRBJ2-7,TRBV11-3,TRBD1,TGTGCCAGCAGCCCACGGACAGGGACCGACGAGCAGTACTTC,CASSPRTGTDEQYF
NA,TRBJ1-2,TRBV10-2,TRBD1,TGCGCCAGCAGTACAGGGGTTGGTTATGGCTACACCTTC,CASSTGVGYGYTF
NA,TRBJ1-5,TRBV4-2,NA,TGTGCCAGCAGCCAACCTGGACAGATGTACCAGCCCCAGCATTTT,CASSQPGQMYQPQHF
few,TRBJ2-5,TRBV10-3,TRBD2,TGTGCCATCAGCGCTGGGACTAGCGGGGGCTGGGGGACCCAGTACTTC,CAISAGTSGGWGTQYF
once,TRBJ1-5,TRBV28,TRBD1,TGTGCCAGCAGTTTAGGACAGGTTAGCAATCAGCCCCAGCATTTT,CASSLGQVSNQPQHF
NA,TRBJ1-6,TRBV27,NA,TGTGCCAGCAGCCCCGGACTGAACTATAATTCACCCCTCCACTTT,CASSPGLNYNSPLHF
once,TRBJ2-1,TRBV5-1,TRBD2,TGCGCCAGCAGCTTCCTAGCGGGGGGGCCGGGTGAGCAGTTCTTC,CASSFLAGGPGEQFF
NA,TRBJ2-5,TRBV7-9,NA,TGTGCCAGCAGCTTCGACGGGGGGCGACCGGCCCAGTACTTC,CASSFDGGRPAQYF
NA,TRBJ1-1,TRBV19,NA,TGTGCCAGTAGCGACGACAGGAAGAACACTGAAGCTTTCTTT,CASSDDRKNTEAFF
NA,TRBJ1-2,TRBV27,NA,TGTGCCAGCAGTTTACAGGGAAGCTATGGCTACACCTTC,CASSLQGSYGYTF
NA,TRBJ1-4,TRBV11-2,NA,TGTGCCAGCAGCTCGAGGGGGGGGGAAGAAAAACTGTTTTTT,CASSSRGGEEKLFF
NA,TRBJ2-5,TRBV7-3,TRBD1,TGTGCCAGCAGCCTACAGGGGGCCTGGCAAGAGACCCAGTACTTC,CASSLQGAWQETQYF